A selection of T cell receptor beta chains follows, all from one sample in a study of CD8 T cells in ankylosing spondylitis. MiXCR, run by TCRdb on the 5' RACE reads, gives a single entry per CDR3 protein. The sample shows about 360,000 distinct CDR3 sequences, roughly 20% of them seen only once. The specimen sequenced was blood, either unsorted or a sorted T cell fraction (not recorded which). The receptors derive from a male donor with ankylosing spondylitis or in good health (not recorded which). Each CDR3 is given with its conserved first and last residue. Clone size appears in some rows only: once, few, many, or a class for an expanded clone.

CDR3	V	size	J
CASSFVRTVGGTDTQYF	TRBV12-3/TRBV12-4	few	TRBJ2-3
CASSLGPSGLITGELFF	TRBV11-2	NA	TRBJ2-2
CSARLAAAYEQYF	TRBV20-1	NA	TRBJ2-7
CASSYDGGASYEQYF	TRBV6-2/TRBV6-3	NA	TRBJ2-7
CATSDSRLGITQYF	TRBV24-1	NA	TRBJ2-3
CSVGQGGEQYF	TRBV29-1	NA	TRBJ2-7
CASSLDLWQGSYNEQFF	TRBV11-2	few	TRBJ2-1
CSVVGPGQFYEQYF	TRBV29-1	many	TRBJ2-7
CASSDSSNLAEKLFF	TRBV25-1	NA	TRBJ1-4
CASSQEYGRVDEQYF	TRBV3-1	NA	TRBJ2-7
CASSVGSGTGNTIYF	TRBV9	NA	TRBJ1-3
CASSQGGGNEQFF	TRBV4-2	many	TRBJ2-1
CSVGDLIGPDTQYF	TRBV29-1	many	TRBJ2-3
CASSDLGAGNEQFF	TRBV2	NA	TRBJ2-1
CASSAPGTSPGDTQYF	TRBV12-3/TRBV12-4	few	TRBJ2-3
CASSTEKGTTDTQYF	TRBV21-1	NA	TRBJ2-3